The sequence of this T cell receptor (beta chain) was determined in a study of OX40 agonist ivuxolimab in advanced cancers. Assay: immunoSEQ multiplex PCR; the TCRdb copy retains only in-frame clones and omits some. The sample consists of 75,000 to 95,000 clones, roughly 90% of them appearing once. Whole-study results and caveats: Clonal expansion was among the lowest in partial responders at 0.1-3.0 mg/kg, especially CD8+. Some nonresponders additionally presented with little normalized T-cell clonal expansion.

In regard to this clone: The target antigen is unknown.

Specimen: CD4+ or CD8+ T cells sorted from blood, collected in a trial of the OX40 agonist ivuxolimab. This TCR was sampled from an adult with an advanced solid tumor such as melanoma, head and neck, liver or kidney cancer.

The CDR3 DNA follows: TGTGCCAGCAGCCGTGGGACAGGGGGAAATCAGCCCCAGCATTTT. Translation: CASSRGTGGNQPQHF. The V and J genes are TRBV27 and TRBJ1-5; TRBD1 matches 11 bases. The J segment lost 4 bases and the V segment lost 6 bases, leaving 5 bases of the junction unmatched. The CDR3 contains 15 residues. Germline CDR1 reads MNHEY; CDR2 reads SMNVEV (reference sequence).